Listed below are T cell receptor beta chains from one sample, sequenced in a study of monozygotic twins with inflammatory bowel disease. TCRdb re-called the 5' RACE reads and gives one entry per CDR3 protein, without DNA. The specimen's table records 300,000 to 400,000 distinct CDR3 sequences. Sequenced material: blood. These receptors originate from a human donor with ulcerative colitis or Crohn's disease, or a healthy co-twin of an affected twin (not recorded which). CDR3s include the opening cysteine and the closing phenylalanine or tryptophan.

CDR3 length,V gene,J gene,CDR3 protein
15,TRBV12-3/TRBV12-4,TRBJ1-2,CASSFVGQELYGYTF
14,TRBV12-3/TRBV12-4,TRBJ1-1,CATEWARLNTEAFF
15,TRBV5-1,TRBJ2-7,CASSSNLGQGGEQYF
14,TRBV3-1,TRBJ2-7,CASTITGGSYEQYF
14,TRBV27,TRBJ1-2,CASSYRVFGYGYTF
15,TRBV20-1,TRBJ2-2,CSARSLGGRDGELFF
15,TRBV20-1,TRBJ2-3,CSAGGARGTRDTQYF
13,TRBV20-1,TRBJ1-1,CSATWTGNTEAFF
13,TRBV28,TRBJ2-1,CASRDSTSGTHFF
15,TRBV4-2,TRBJ2-5,CASSPGVPGKETQYF
15,TRBV12-3/TRBV12-4,TRBJ2-1,CASRPSGSSYNEQFF
12,TRBV27,TRBJ1-1,CASSRGNTEAFF
15,TRBV4-1,TRBJ2-1,CASSQDRLAGGEQFF
14,TRBV20-1,TRBJ1-1,CSASRRDVNTEAFF
13,TRBV18,TRBJ1-6,CASSPQSDSPLHF
15,TRBV7-8,TRBJ2-1,CASSFYRTDYNEQFF
14,TRBV7-6,TRBJ2-7,CASSLETDSYEQYF
15,TRBV6-1,TRBJ2-1,CASSLAGGPQGEQFF
15,TRBV5-4,TRBJ2-2,CASSARDRNTGELFF